This TCR beta chain was profiled in a study of beta chain features in type 1 diabetes. Study outcomes and limitations: All four CD4+ subsets from Type 1 diabetes patients carried moderately but significantly shorter TCRB CDR3s.

This clone came up a few times. Antigen unknown. This CDR3 has 15 residues. With 4 bases clipped from V and 4 bases from J, the junction kept 8 bases outside the gene matches. CDR1 is MGHRA and CDR2 is YSYEKL in the germline V gene. Every isolated RNA sample was fully reverse transcribed, so sequencing captured expressed TCRB transcripts. The repertoire was sequenced with immunoSEQ multiplex PCR; TCRdb's copy has only in-frame clones and lacks some. The sample holds 70,000 to 95,000 clones; 25% to 35% are singletons and the top ten take 0.45%. This TCR was recovered from a woman aged 18-29 years in good health. The rearrangement uses TRBV4-1 and TRBJ2-3, with 7 bases lining up with TRBD2. Source material: stem cell memory CD4+ T cells from blood. CDR3 sequence: CASSPRAGRADTQYF. The CDR3 region has the DNA TGCGCCAGCAGCCCCCGCGCGGGGAGGGCAGATACGCAGTATTTT.